The rows below give T cell receptor beta chains drawn from one sample of a study of early T cells in non-severe SARS-CoV-2 infection. TCRdb redid the calling of the 5' RACE reads with MiXCR, one entry per CDR3 protein. Among about 56,000 distinct CDR3 sequences listed, over 9.5% were seen once. The sequencing sample was made of whole blood. The origin of the receptors is an adult who was a healthcare worker with PCR-confirmed SARS-CoV-2 infection or an uninfected control (not recorded which). The CDR3 runs from the conserved cysteine through the conserved F or W. The order of the fields is V gene, clone size, D gene, J gene, CDR3 DNA, CDR3 protein. A D gene is named only where the DNA matches it firmly. Some rows have no size entry. The others give once, few or many, or a class for an expanded clone.

v_call: TRBV3-1; clone_size: many; d_call: TRBD2; j_call: TRBJ2-3; cdr3_nt: TGTGCCAGCAGCCCCACCGGACTAGCGATACATACGCAGTATTTT; cdr3_aa: CASSPTGLAIHTQYF
v_call: TRBV7-9; clone_size: few; d_call: -; j_call: TRBJ2-4; cdr3_nt: TGTGCCAGCAGCTTAACGACAGATACACTAGCCAAAAACATTCAGTACTTC; cdr3_aa: CASSLTTDTLAKNIQYF
v_call: TRBV29-1; clone_size: -; d_call: -; j_call: TRBJ2-7; cdr3_nt: TGCAGCGTTCACACTGTGCTCGGCGAGCAGTACTTC; cdr3_aa: CSVHTVLGEQYF
v_call: TRBV10-2; clone_size: -; d_call: TRBD1; j_call: TRBJ1-5; cdr3_nt: TGCGCCAGCAGTGCCAGGGACAGTTATAGCAATCAGCCCCAGCATTTC; cdr3_aa: CASSARDSYSNQPQHF
v_call: TRBV18; clone_size: -; d_call: TRBD1; j_call: TRBJ1-2; cdr3_nt: TGTGCCAGCTCACCACCGGTCCAGGGGGGCTATGGCTACACCTTC; cdr3_aa: CASSPPVQGGYGYTF
v_call: TRBV7-8; clone_size: -; d_call: -; j_call: TRBJ2-7; cdr3_nt: TGTGCCAGCAGCCCTAGTAGGCATAGGGACTACGAGCAGTACTTC; cdr3_aa: CASSPSRHRDYEQYF
v_call: TRBV2; clone_size: many; d_call: -; j_call: TRBJ2-1; cdr3_nt: TGTGCCAGCAGGGAAAGGCGAGGGCGGAGCTCCTACAATGAGCAGTTCTTC; cdr3_aa: CASRERRGRSSYNEQFF
v_call: TRBV6-2/TRBV6-3; clone_size: many; d_call: -; j_call: TRBJ1-3; cdr3_nt: TGTGCCAGCAGTCCCGGCGGACAGTTCTCTGGAAACACCATATATTTT; cdr3_aa: CASSPGGQFSGNTIYF
v_call: TRBV7-2; clone_size: few; d_call: TRBD2; j_call: TRBJ2-3; cdr3_nt: TGTGCCAGCAGCACTAGCGGGGGCACAGATACGCAGTATTTT; cdr3_aa: CASSTSGGTDTQYF
v_call: TRBV9; clone_size: few; d_call: TRBD2; j_call: TRBJ2-3; cdr3_nt: TGTGCCAGCAGCGACAACCTACTAGCGGTCAGCACAGATACGCAGTATTTT; cdr3_aa: CASSDNLLAVSTDTQYF
v_call: TRBV7-3; clone_size: few; d_call: -; j_call: TRBJ2-2; cdr3_nt: -; cdr3_aa: CASSPGLARTPGSCFF
v_call: TRBV5-4; clone_size: -; d_call: TRBD2; j_call: TRBJ2-1; cdr3_nt: TGTGCCAGCAGCTTGGGAGGGACTAGCGGGAACAATGAGCAGTTCTTC; cdr3_aa: CASSLGGTSGNNEQFF
v_call: TRBV29-1; clone_size: -; d_call: TRBD2; j_call: TRBJ2-1; cdr3_nt: TGCAGCGTTGAATCAAGCGGGAGTAGCAATGAGCAGTTCTTC; cdr3_aa: CSVESSGSSNEQFF
v_call: TRBV30; clone_size: many; d_call: TRBD2; j_call: TRBJ2-3; cdr3_nt: TGTGCCTGGAATAGCGGGAGGGCAGATACGCAGTATTTT; cdr3_aa: CAWNSGRADTQYF
v_call: TRBV12-3/TRBV12-4; clone_size: -; d_call: -; j_call: TRBJ1-5; cdr3_nt: TGTGCCAGCAGTTTAGAAGGCCAAATCCAGCATTTT; cdr3_aa: CASSLEGQIQHF
v_call: TRBV27; clone_size: many; d_call: TRBD2; j_call: TRBJ2-2; cdr3_nt: TGTGCCAGCAGCCCCATAGGGGTAGCGGGAGGGAACACCGGGGAGCTGTTTTTT; cdr3_aa: CASSPIGVAGGNTGELFF
v_call: TRBV7-7; clone_size: -; d_call: -; j_call: TRBJ2-3; cdr3_nt: TGTGCTAGCAGCCCTAGCATCGGGGATACGCAGTATTTT; cdr3_aa: CASSPSIGDTQYF
v_call: TRBV4-1; clone_size: -; d_call: TRBD1; j_call: TRBJ1-1; cdr3_nt: TGCGCCAGCAGCCATGCCGACAGGGACCACACTGAAGCTTTCTTT; cdr3_aa: CASSHADRDHTEAFF
v_call: TRBV19; clone_size: many; d_call: -; j_call: TRBJ1-5; cdr3_nt: TGTGCCAGTGATCCAGGGTATAGCAATCAGCCCCAGCATTTT; cdr3_aa: CASDPGYSNQPQHF
v_call: TRBV11-2; clone_size: few; d_call: TRBD2; j_call: TRBJ2-3; cdr3_nt: TGTGCCAGCAGCCCGCGGGGAGCGGGGAACACAGATACGCAGTATTTT; cdr3_aa: CASSPRGAGNTDTQYF
v_call: TRBV7-8; clone_size: -; d_call: TRBD2; j_call: TRBJ2-3; cdr3_nt: TGTGCCAGCAGCTACGGGACTAGCGGGAGGCAGGGGACAGATACGCAGTATTTT; cdr3_aa: CASSYGTSGRQGTDTQYF
v_call: TRBV20-1; clone_size: few; d_call: TRBD1; j_call: TRBJ2-5; cdr3_nt: TGCAGTGCTCAAGACAGGGTCCCAGAGACCCAGTACTTC; cdr3_aa: CSAQDRVPETQYF
v_call: TRBV20-1; clone_size: -; d_call: -; j_call: TRBJ1-2; cdr3_nt: TGCAGTGCTAGGAGCCCCCTTCACTATGGCTACACCTTC; cdr3_aa: CSARSPLHYGYTF
v_call: TRBV29-1; clone_size: few; d_call: TRBD2; j_call: TRBJ2-5; cdr3_nt: TGCAGCGTCACTAGCGGGACGGAGACCCAGTACTTC; cdr3_aa: CSVTSGTETQYF
v_call: TRBV29-1; clone_size: many; d_call: -; j_call: TRBJ1-5; cdr3_nt: TGCAGCGTTCAGGGAGGGGCGAATCAGCCCCAGCATTTT; cdr3_aa: CSVQGGANQPQHF
v_call: TRBV29-1; clone_size: few; d_call: -; j_call: TRBJ2-2; cdr3_nt: TGCAGCGTTGCTTACAGTTACACCGGGGAGCTGTTTTTT; cdr3_aa: CSVAYSYTGELFF
v_call: TRBV9; clone_size: many; d_call: -; j_call: TRBJ2-3; cdr3_nt: TGTGCCAGCAGCGTAGTAACTAGCTCTAGCACAGATACGCAGTATTTT; cdr3_aa: CASSVVTSSSTDTQYF
v_call: TRBV15; clone_size: many; d_call: TRBD2; j_call: TRBJ2-5; cdr3_nt: TGTGCCACCAGCAGAGATCCTATAGCGGGGGATAAAGAGACCCAGTACTTC; cdr3_aa: CATSRDPIAGDKETQYF
v_call: TRBV5-1; clone_size: -; d_call: TRBD2; j_call: TRBJ2-2; cdr3_nt: TGCGCCAGCAGCCCCGGACTAGTCTCGGGGACCGGGGAGCTGTTTTTT; cdr3_aa: CASSPGLVSGTGELFF
v_call: TRBV20-1; clone_size: many; d_call: -; j_call: TRBJ2-3; cdr3_nt: TGCAGTGCTAGAGGGGGGGCAGATACGCAGTATTTT; cdr3_aa: CSARGGADTQYF
v_call: TRBV7-8; clone_size: many; d_call: TRBD1; j_call: TRBJ1-3; cdr3_nt: TGTGCCAGCAGCGCGTCGACGGGACAGATCTCTGGAAACACCATATATTTT; cdr3_aa: CASSASTGQISGNTIYF
v_call: TRBV5-4; clone_size: few; d_call: -; j_call: TRBJ2-3; cdr3_nt: TGTGCCAGCAGCTTAAGGACGACCACAGATACGCAGTATTTT; cdr3_aa: CASSLRTTTDTQYF
v_call: TRBV5-1; clone_size: many; d_call: -; j_call: TRBJ2-2; cdr3_nt: TGCGCCAGCAGCACCGGAGTAGGGAGTACCGGGGAGCTGTTTTTT; cdr3_aa: CASSTGVGSTGELFF
v_call: TRBV7-2; clone_size: few; d_call: -; j_call: TRBJ1-4; cdr3_nt: TGTGCCAGCAGCTTATTCACAGGGAATGAAAAACTGTTTTTT; cdr3_aa: CASSLFTGNEKLFF
v_call: TRBV5-1; clone_size: many; d_call: TRBD2; j_call: TRBJ2-1; cdr3_nt: TGCGCCAGCAGCTTGGGGACTAGCGGGATGGGTGAGCAGTTCTTC; cdr3_aa: CASSLGTSGMGEQFF
v_call: TRBV19; clone_size: -; d_call: TRBD1; j_call: TRBJ2-7; cdr3_nt: TGTGCCAGTAGTAGGGACAGCCTCTACGAGCAGTACTTC; cdr3_aa: CASSRDSLYEQYF
v_call: TRBV7-9; clone_size: many; d_call: -; j_call: TRBJ1-1; cdr3_nt: TGTGCCAGCAGCTTAGTAGCAGCGAACACTGAAGCTTTCTTT; cdr3_aa: CASSLVAANTEAFF
v_call: TRBV18; clone_size: few; d_call: TRBD2; j_call: TRBJ2-3; cdr3_nt: TGTGCCAGCTCACAACTAGCGGGAGGCACAGATACGCAGTATTTT; cdr3_aa: CASSQLAGGTDTQYF
v_call: TRBV19; clone_size: few; d_call: -; j_call: TRBJ2-1; cdr3_nt: TGTGCCAGTAGTGGTTTTAGGGATGAGCAGTTCTTC; cdr3_aa: CASSGFRDEQFF
v_call: TRBV5-1; clone_size: few; d_call: -; j_call: TRBJ2-2; cdr3_nt: TGCGCCAGCAGCTCCATAGAGGCGCAGGCGAACACCGGGGAGCTGTTTTTT; cdr3_aa: CASSSIEAQANTGELFF
v_call: TRBV3-1; clone_size: many; d_call: TRBD2; j_call: TRBJ2-7; cdr3_nt: TGTGCCAGCAGCCCCTTGCTGGCTAGCGGCACCTACGAGCAGTACTTC; cdr3_aa: CASSPLLASGTYEQYF
v_call: TRBV7-7; clone_size: few; d_call: -; j_call: TRBJ2-1; cdr3_nt: TGTGCTAGCAGCCCCGGTGAGGGGGGTGAGCAGTTCTTC; cdr3_aa: CASSPGEGGEQFF
v_call: TRBV7-8; clone_size: -; d_call: -; j_call: TRBJ2-3; cdr3_nt: TGTGCCAGCAGCTTAGTCAGTCCTTTCGGCACAGATACGCAGTATTTT; cdr3_aa: CASSLVSPFGTDTQYF
v_call: TRBV2; clone_size: few; d_call: -; j_call: TRBJ1-5; cdr3_nt: TGTGCCAGCAGATCAGAAGGGCTCGGCAATCAGCCCCAGCATTTT; cdr3_aa: CASRSEGLGNQPQHF
v_call: TRBV7-8; clone_size: -; d_call: -; j_call: TRBJ2-5; cdr3_nt: TGTGCCAGCAGCTTGAGCTATTTGCCCCAGTACTTC; cdr3_aa: CASSLSYLPQYF
v_call: TRBV9; clone_size: few; d_call: -; j_call: TRBJ1-1; cdr3_nt: TGTGCCAGCAGCGTAGCTGAGGCCCTCACTGAAGCTTTCTTT; cdr3_aa: CASSVAEALTEAFF
v_call: TRBV4-1; clone_size: few; d_call: -; j_call: TRBJ1-5; cdr3_nt: TGCGCCAGCAGCCAAGCCACCTATAGCAATCAGCCCCAGCATTTT; cdr3_aa: CASSQATYSNQPQHF
v_call: TRBV4-1; clone_size: many; d_call: -; j_call: TRBJ1-2; cdr3_nt: TGCGCCAGCAGCCAAGATCGCGACCGACCCTATGGCTACACCTTC; cdr3_aa: CASSQDRDRPYGYTF
v_call: TRBV3-1; clone_size: many; d_call: -; j_call: TRBJ1-6; cdr3_nt: TGTGCCAGCAGCCAAGTCGAGGAGGGAAGCTCCTATAATTCACCCCTCCACTTT; cdr3_aa: CASSQVEEGSSYNSPLHF
v_call: TRBV6-2/TRBV6-3; clone_size: -; d_call: -; j_call: TRBJ1-1; cdr3_nt: TGTGCCAGCAGCCGCAACAAGAACACTGAAGCTTTCTTT; cdr3_aa: CASSRNKNTEAFF